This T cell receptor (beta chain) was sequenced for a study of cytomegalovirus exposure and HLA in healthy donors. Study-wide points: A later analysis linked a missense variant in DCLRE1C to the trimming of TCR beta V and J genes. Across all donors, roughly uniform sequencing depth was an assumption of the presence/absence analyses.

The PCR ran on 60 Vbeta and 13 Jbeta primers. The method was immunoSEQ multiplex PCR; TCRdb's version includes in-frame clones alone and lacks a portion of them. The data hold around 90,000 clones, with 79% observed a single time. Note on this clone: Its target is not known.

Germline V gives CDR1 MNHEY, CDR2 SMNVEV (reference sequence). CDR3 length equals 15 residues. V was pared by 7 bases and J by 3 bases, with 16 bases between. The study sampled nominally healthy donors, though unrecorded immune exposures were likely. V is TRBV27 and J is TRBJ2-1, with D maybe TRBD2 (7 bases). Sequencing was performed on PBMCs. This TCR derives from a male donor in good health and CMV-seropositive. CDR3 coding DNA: TGTGCCAGCACCGAAAGGGGGGGCCTCTACAATGAGCAGTTCTTC. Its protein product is CASTERGGLYNEQFF.